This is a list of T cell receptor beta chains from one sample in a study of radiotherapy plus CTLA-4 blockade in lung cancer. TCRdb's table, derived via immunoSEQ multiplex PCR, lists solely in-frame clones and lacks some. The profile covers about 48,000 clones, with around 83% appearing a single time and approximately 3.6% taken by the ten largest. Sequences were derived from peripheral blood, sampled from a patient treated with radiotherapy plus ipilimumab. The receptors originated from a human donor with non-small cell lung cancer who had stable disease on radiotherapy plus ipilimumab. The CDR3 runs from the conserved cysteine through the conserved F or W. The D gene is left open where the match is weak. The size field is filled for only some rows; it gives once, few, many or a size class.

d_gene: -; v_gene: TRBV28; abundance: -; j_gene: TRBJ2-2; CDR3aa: CASMLPIGAGGELFF; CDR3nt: TGTGCCAGCATGCTCCCTATAGGGGCAGGCGGGGAGCTGTTTTTT
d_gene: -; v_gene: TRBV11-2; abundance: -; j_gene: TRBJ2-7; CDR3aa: CASSSTREQYF; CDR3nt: TGTGCCAGCAGCTCTACCCGCGAGCAGTACTTC
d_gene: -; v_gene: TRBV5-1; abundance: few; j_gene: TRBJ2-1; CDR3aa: CASSLTTGNEQFF; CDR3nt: TGCGCCAGCAGCTTGACCACGGGGAATGAGCAGTTCTTC
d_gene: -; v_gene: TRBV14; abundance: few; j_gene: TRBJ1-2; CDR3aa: CASSPPTAITYGYTF; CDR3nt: TGTGCCAGCAGCCCTCCGACAGCAATAACGTATGGCTACACCTTC
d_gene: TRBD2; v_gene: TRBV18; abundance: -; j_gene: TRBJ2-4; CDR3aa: CASSPTSGRGGIQYF; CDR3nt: TGTGCCAGCTCACCAACTAGCGGGAGGGGCGGCATTCAGTACTTC
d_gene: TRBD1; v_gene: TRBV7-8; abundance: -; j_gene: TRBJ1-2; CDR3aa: CASTDRARDYGYTF; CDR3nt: TGTGCCAGCACGGACAGGGCTCGGGACTATGGCTACACCTTC
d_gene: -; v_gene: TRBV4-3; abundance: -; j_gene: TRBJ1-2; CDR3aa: CASSQDSSNYGYTF; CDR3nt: TGCGCCAGCAGCCAAGATAGCAGCAACTATGGCTACACCTTC
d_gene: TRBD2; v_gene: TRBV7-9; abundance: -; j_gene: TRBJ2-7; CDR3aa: CASSTLAGGAYEQYF; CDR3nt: TGTGCCAGCAGCACATTAGCGGGAGGGGCCTACGAGCAGTACTTC
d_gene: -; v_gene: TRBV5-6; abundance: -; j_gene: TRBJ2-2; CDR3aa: CASSLAVAGELFF; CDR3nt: TGTGCCAGCAGCTTGGCCGTAGCCGGGGAGCTGTTTTTT
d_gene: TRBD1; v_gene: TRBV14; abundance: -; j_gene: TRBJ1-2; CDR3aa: CASSLTGIGGYTF; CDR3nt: TGTGCCAGCAGCTTGACAGGGATTGGCGGCTACACCTTC
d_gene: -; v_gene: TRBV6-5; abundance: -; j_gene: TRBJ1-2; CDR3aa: CASSMTQENYGYTF; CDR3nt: TGTGCCAGCAGTATGACACAGGAAAACTATGGCTACACCTTC
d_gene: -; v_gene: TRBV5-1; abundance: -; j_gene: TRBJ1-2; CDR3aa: CASSSGPWTAYGYTF; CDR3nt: TGCGCCAGCAGCTCAGGACCTTGGACAGCTTATGGCTACACCTTC
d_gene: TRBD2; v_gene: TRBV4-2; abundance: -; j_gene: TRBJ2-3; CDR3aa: CASSQDRGRREGLGTDTQYF; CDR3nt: TGTGCCAGCAGCCAAGATCGGGGAAGGCGGGAGGGCCTGGGCACAGATACGCAGTATTTT
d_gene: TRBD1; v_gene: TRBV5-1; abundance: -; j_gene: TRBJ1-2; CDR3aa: CASSPTGGKTYGYTF; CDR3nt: TGCGCCAGCAGCCCAACAGGGGGAAAGACCTATGGCTACACCTTC